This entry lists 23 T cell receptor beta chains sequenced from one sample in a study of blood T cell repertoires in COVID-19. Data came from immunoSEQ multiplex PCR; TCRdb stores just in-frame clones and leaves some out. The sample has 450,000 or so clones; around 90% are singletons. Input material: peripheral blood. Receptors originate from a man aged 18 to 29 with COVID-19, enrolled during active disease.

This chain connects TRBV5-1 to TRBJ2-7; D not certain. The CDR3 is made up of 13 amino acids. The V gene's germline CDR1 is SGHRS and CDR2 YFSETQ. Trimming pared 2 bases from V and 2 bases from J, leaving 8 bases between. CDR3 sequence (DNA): TGCGCCAGCAGCTTTGGCACAGCCTACGAGCAGTACTTC. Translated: CASSFGTAYEQYF.

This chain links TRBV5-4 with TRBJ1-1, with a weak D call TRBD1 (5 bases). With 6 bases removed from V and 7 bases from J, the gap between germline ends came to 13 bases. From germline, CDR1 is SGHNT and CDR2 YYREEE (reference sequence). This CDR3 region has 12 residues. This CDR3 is CASTSGGGEAFF. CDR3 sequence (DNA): TGTGCCAGCACCTCGGGCGGGGGTGAAGCTTTCTTT.

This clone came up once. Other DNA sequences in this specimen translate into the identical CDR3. The CDR3 protein is CASSPYNQPQHF. CDR3 coding DNA: TGTGCCAGCTCACCTTATAATCAGCCCCAGCATTTT. The genes are TRBV18 and TRBJ1-5, with D uncertain. Germline CDR1 KGHSH, CDR2 LQKENI. Between the trimmed V and J ends, which lost 3 bases and 4 bases, there was a span of 4 bases. This CDR3 comprises 12 residues.

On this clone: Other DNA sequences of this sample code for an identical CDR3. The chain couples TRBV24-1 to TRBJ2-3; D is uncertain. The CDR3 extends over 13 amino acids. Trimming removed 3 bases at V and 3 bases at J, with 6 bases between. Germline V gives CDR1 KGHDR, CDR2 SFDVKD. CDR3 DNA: TGTGCCACCAGTGATCGGTTGACAGATACGCAGTATTTT. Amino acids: CATSDRLTDTQYF.

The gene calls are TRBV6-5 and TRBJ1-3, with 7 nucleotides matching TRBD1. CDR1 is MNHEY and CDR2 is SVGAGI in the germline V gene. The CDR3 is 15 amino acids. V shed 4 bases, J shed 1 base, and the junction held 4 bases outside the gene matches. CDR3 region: CASSFYRGSGNTIYF. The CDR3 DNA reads TGTGCCAGCAGTTTTTACAGGGGTTCTGGAAACACCATATATTTT.

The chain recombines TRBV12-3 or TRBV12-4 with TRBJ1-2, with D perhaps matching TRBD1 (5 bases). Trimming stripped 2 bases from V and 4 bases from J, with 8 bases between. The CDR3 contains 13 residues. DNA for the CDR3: TGTGCCAGCAGTTTACCAGGGCGCTATGGCTACACCTTC. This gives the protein CASSLPGRYGYTF.

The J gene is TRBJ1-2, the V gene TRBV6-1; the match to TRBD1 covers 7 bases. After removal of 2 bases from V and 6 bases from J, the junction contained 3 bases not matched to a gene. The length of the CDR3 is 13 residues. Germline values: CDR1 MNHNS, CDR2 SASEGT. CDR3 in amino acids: CASSETGTDGYTF. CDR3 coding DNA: TGTGCCAGCAGTGAAACCGGGACAGATGGCTACACCTTC.

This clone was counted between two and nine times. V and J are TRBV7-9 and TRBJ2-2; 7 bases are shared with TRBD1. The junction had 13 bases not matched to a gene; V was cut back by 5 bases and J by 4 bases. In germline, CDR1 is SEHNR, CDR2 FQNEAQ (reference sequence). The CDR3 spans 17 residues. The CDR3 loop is CASSGEVGDSRTGELFF. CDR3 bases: TGTGCCAGCAGCGGAGAGGTAGGGGACAGTCGCACCGGGGAGCTGTTTTTT.

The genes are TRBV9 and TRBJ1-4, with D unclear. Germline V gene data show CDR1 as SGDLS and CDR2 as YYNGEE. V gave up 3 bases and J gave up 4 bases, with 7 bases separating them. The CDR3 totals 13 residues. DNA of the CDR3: TGTGCCAGCAGCGAGCCCGATAATGAAAAACTGTTTTTT. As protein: CASSEPDNEKLFF.

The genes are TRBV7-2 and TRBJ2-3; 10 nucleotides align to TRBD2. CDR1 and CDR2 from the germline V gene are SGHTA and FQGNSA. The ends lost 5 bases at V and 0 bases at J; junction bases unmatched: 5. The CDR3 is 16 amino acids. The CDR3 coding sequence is TGTGCCAGCAGCCCGGGACTAGCGTTAAGCACAGATACGCAGTATTTT. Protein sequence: CASSPGLALSTDTQYF. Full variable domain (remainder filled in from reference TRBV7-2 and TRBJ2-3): GAGVSQSPSNKVTEKGKDVELRCDPISGHTALYWYRQSLGQGLEFLIYFQGNSAPDKSGLPSDRFSAERTGGSVSTLTIQRTQQEDSAVYLCASSPGLALSTDTQYFGPGTRLTVL.

The CDR3 sequence: CASSRGTAGLAKNIQYF. CDR3 coding DNA: TGTGCCAGCAGCCGGGGGACAGCGGGTTTAGCCAAAAACATTCAGTACTTC. The chain carries TRBV7-9 and TRBJ2-4, with D perhaps matching TRBD1 (7 bases). CDR1 SEHNR and CDR2 FQNEAQ come from the germline V gene (reference sequence). Trimming took 5 bases from V and 0 from J, leaving 17 bases between them. The CDR3 spans 17 residues.

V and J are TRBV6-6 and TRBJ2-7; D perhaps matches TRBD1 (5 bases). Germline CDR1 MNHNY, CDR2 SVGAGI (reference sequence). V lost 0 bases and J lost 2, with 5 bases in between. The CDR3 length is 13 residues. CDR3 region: CASSYSDTYEQYF. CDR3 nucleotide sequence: TGTGCCAGCAGTTACTCGGACACCTACGAGCAGTACTTC.

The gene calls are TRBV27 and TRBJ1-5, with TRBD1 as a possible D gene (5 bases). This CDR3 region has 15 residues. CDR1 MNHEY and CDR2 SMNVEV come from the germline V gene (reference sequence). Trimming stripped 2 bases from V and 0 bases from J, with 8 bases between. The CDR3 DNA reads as TGTGCCAGCAGTTTACGCGGACATAGCAATCAGCCCCAGCATTTT. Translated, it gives CASSLRGHSNQPQHF.

CDR3 sequence reads: CASRDRGTDTQYF. The CDR3 coding sequence is TGCGCCAGCAGGGACAGGGGAACAGATACGCAGTATTTT. The V and J genes are TRBV5-1 and TRBJ2-3; TRBD1 matches at 9 bases. Looked up from germline, CDR1 is SGHRS and CDR2 is YFSETQ. The V segment lost 5 bases and the J segment 3 bases; nucleotides outside the gene matches: 1. The CDR3 loop spans 13 amino acids.

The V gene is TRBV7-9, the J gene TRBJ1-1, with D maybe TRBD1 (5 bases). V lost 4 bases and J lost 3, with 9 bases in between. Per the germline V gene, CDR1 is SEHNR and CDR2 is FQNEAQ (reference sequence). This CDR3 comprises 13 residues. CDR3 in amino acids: CASSSGGYTEAFF. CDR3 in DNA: TGTGCCAGCAGCTCCGGGGGATACACTGAAGCTTTCTTT.

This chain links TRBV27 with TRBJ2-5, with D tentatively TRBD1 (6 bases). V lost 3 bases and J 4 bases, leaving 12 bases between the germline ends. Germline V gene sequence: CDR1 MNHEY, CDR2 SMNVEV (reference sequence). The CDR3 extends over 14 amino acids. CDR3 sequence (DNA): TGTGCCAGCAGTTTTAGTCAGGGGAGAGAGACCCAGTACTTC. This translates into CASSFSQGRETQYF.

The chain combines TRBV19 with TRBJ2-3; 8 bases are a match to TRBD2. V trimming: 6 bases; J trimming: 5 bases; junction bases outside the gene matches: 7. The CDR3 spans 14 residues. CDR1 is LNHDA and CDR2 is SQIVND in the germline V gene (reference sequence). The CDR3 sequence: CASSGGAGGDTQYF. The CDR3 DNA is TGTGCCAGTAGCGGGGGGGCCGGAGGAGATACGCAGTATTTT.

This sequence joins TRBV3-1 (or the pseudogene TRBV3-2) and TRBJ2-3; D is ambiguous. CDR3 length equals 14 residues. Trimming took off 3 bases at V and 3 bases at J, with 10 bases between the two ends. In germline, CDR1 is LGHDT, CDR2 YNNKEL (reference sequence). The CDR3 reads CASSQRGTTDTQYF. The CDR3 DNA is TGTGCCAGCAGCCAGAGAGGAACGACAGATACGCAGTATTTT.

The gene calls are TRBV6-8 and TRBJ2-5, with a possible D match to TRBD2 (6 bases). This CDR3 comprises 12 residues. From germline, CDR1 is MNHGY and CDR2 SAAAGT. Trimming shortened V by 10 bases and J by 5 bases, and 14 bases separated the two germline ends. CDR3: CAIEGREETQYF. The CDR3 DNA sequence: TGTGCCATCGAAGGCCGGGAGGAGACCCAGTACTTC.

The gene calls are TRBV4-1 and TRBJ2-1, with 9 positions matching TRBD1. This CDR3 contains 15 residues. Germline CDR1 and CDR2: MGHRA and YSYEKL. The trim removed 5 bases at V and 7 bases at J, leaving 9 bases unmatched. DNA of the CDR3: TGCGCCAGCAGCACACAGGGGGCCCTCGGAAATGAGCAGTTCTTC. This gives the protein CASSTQGALGNEQFF.

CDR3 coding DNA: TGCGCCAGCAGCCCTCAGCGGGGGAGTACATTTGAGCAGTTCTTC. This gives the protein CASSPQRGSTFEQFF. The chain carries TRBV4-1 and TRBJ2-1; the match to TRBD2 covers 8 bases. The V gene end was trimmed by 4 bases and the J gene end by 9 bases; junction bases not matched to a gene: 11. CDR1 MGHRA and CDR2 YSYEKL come from the germline V gene. This CDR3 spans 15 amino acids.

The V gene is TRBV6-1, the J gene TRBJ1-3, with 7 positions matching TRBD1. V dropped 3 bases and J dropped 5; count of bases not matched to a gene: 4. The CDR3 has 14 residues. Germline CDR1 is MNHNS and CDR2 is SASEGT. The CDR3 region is CASSEADRRNTIYF. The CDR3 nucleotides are TGTGCCAGCAGTGAGGCGGACAGGCGAAACACCATATATTTT.

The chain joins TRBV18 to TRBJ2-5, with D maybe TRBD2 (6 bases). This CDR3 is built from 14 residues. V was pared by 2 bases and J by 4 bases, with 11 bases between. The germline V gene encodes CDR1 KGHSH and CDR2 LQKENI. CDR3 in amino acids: CASSPGGGGETQYF. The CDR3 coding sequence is TGTGCCAGCTCACCAGGGGGAGGCGGAGAGACCCAGTACTTC.